Listed here is a single TCR beta chain. The CDR3 runs 15 residues. Trimming took 3 bases from V and 2 from J, leaving 14 bases between them. Germline V gene lookup returns CDR1 LNHDA and CDR2 SQIVND (reference sequence). With 60 Vbeta and 13 Jbeta primers, the PCR was carried out. Assay used: immunoSEQ multiplex PCR; TCRdb lists only in-frame clones, some missing. This sample yields 150,000 to 200,000 clones, of which 76% are seen a single time; 3.1% belongs to the top ten. This sample was taken from a study of cytomegalovirus exposure and HLA in healthy donors. The chain combines TRBV19 with TRBJ2-7, with D possibly being TRBD1 (5 bases). This TCR came from a male donor in good health and CMV-seronegative. Sequencing was performed on PBMCs. DNA of the CDR3: TGTGCCAGTAGTATTCAAGGGGTGGGCCCCTACGAGCAGTACTTC. It translates to CASSIQGVGPYEQYF.